The clone carrying this T cell receptor (beta chain) was detected once. Its matching antigen is unknown. The use of a sample-barcoded 5' primer and a J-beta primer mix characterized a second PCR of roughly 6 to 11 cycles. Carrying 12 random nucleotides, a template-switch adaptor labeled each individual cDNA molecule. Via MiXCR, TCRdb re-called the 5' RACE reads, giving one row per CDR3 protein. The table lists about 1,500,000 distinct CDR3 sequences, roughly 45% of them singletons. About 10 milliliters of peripheral blood were drawn from each donor into EDTA-treated tubes. This entry is derived from a study of blood T cells in healthy people across ages. Findings and caveats of the study: More naive CD4+ cells and higher diversity were found in long-lived than in aged donors.

Sequencing used blood. This TCR was recovered from a woman aged 18-35 years in good health.

CDR3 DNA sequence: TGTGCCAGCAGTGAAGAGGTAGCCAATGAGCAGTTCTTC. Its protein is CASSEEVANEQFF. The chain couples TRBV2 to TRBJ2-1; D is ambiguous. V lost 1 base to trimming and J lost 6 bases, with 7 bases between them. The CDR3 is 13 amino acids. Germline V gene sequence: CDR1 SNHLY, CDR2 FYNNEI.